This T cell receptor (beta chain) originates from a study of CD8+CD57+ T cells in acquired aplastic anemia. In the study overall: Isolated CD4+ and CD8+ cells, once sorted, yielded DNA averaging roughly 3.4 ug.

Germline V lookup: CDR1 GTSNPN, CDR2 SVGIG (reference sequence). The CDR3 is 12 residues long. V lost 2 bases and J 7 bases, leaving 9 bases between the germline ends. In patients chosen for sequencing, flow cytometry had shown CD8+CD57+ cell expansion. It was genomic DNA that served as the template for profiling TCR beta VDJ and CDR3. TCRdb reprocessed the reads with MiXCR, giving one entry per CDR3 protein. The sample shows hundreds of thousands of distinct CDR3 sequences, less than 35% of them seen only once. This clonotype has only a few counts. The sequencing input was sorted CD4+, CD8+, or CD8+CD57+ T cells (not recorded which) from PBMCs. This clonotype originated in a human donor with aplastic anemia. The rearrangement uses TRBV30 and TRBJ1-5, with D tentatively TRBD1 (5 bases). Here the CDR3 DNA reads TGTGCCTGGAGTCAGACAGCACAGCCCCAGCATTTT. Encoded protein: CAWSQTAQPQHF.